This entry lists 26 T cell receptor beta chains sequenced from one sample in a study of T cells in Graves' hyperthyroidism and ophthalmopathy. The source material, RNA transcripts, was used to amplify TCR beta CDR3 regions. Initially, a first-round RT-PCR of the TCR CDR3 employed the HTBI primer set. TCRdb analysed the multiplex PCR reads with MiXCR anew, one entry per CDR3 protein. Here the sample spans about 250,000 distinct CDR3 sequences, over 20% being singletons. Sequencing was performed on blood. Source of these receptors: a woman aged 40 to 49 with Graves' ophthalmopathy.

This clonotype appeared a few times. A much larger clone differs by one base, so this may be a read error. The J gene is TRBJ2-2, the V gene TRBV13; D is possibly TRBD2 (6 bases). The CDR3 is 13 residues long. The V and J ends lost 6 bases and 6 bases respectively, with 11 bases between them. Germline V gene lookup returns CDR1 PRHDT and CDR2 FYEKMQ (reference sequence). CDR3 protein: CASRPGRAGELFF. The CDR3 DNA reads TGTGCCAGCAGGCCCGGGAGAGCCGGGGAGCTGTTTTTT.

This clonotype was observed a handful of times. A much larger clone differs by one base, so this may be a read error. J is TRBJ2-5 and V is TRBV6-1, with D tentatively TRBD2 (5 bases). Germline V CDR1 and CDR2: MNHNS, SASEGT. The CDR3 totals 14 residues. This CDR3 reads CVSSELGSGETQYF. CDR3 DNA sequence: TGTGTCAGCAGTGAGTTGGGATCGGGGGAGACCCAGTACTTC.

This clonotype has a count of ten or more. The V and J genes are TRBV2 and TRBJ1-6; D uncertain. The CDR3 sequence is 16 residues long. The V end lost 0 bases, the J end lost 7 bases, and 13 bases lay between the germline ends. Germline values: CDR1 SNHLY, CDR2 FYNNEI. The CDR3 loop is CASSEALSLANSPLHF. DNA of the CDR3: TGTGCCAGCAGTGAAGCGCTGAGTCTTGCCAATTCACCCCTCCACTTT.

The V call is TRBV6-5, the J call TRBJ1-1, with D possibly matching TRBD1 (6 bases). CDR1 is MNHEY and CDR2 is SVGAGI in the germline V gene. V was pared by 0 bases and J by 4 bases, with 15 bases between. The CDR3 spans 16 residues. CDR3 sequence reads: CASSYSGWGQGTEAFF. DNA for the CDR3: TGTGCCAGCAGTTACTCGGGTTGGGGGCAGGGCACTGAAGCTTTCTTT.

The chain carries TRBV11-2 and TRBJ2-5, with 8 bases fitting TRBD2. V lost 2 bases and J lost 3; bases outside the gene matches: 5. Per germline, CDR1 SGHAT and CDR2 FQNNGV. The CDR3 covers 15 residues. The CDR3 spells CASSLRAGAEETQYF. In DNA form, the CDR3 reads TGTGCCAGCAGCTTAAGAGCGGGAGCGGAAGAGACCCAGTACTTC.

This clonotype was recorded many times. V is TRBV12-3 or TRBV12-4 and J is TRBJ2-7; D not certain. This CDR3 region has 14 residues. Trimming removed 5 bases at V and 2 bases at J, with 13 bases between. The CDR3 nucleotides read TGTGCCAGCAGTCCTCATCGTACCACCTACGAGCAGTACTTC. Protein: CASSPHRTTYEQYF.

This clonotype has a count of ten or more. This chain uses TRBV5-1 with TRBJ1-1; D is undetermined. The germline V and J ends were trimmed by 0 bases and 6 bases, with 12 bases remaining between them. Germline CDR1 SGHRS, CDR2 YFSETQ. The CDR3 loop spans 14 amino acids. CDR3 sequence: CASSLERPPAEAFF. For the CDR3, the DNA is TGCGCCAGCAGCTTGGAACGGCCACCCGCTGAAGCTTTCTTT.

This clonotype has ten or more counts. The DNA for the CDR3 is TGTGCCAGCCGAACCTACCAGGGGACAGGGGGCAGTGGCTACACCTTC. Translated: CASRTYQGTGGSGYTF. This chain links TRBV5-5 with TRBJ1-2; TRBD1 aligns across 12 bases. J was trimmed by 7 bases and V by 7 bases; bases with no gene match: 14. The CDR3 consists of 16 residues. Germline V gives CDR1 SGHKS, CDR2 YYEKEE (reference sequence).

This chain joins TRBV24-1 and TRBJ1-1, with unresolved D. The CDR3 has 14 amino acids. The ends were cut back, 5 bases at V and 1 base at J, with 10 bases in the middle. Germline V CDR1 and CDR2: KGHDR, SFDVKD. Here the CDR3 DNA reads TGTGCCACCAGTGCCTCGACACCGAACACTGAAGCTTTCTTT. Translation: CATSASTPNTEAFF.

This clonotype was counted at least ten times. DNA for the CDR3: TGTGCCAGCACCGGGCCGTTCCACTACGAGCAGTACTTC. Protein product: CASTGPFHYEQYF. The rearrangement links TRBV6-5 to TRBJ2-7; no firm D call. Looked up from germline, CDR1 is MNHEY and CDR2 is SVGAGI. V was trimmed by 7 bases and J by 3 bases, leaving 13 bases between them. The CDR3 spans 13 residues.

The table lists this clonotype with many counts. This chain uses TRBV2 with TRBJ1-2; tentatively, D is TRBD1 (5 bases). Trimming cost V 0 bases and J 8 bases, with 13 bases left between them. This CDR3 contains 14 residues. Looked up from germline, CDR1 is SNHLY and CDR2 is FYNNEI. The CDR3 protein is CASSEARRVGGYTF. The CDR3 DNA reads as TGTGCCAGCAGTGAAGCTCGCAGGGTTGGGGGCTACACCTTC.

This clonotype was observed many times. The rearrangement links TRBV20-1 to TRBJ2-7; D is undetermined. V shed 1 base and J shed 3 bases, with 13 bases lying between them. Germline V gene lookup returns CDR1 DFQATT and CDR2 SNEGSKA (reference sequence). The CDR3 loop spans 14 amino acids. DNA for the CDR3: TGCAGTGCTAGAGCAAATAATGGCGTCTACGAGCAGTACTTC. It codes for CSARANNGVYEQYF.

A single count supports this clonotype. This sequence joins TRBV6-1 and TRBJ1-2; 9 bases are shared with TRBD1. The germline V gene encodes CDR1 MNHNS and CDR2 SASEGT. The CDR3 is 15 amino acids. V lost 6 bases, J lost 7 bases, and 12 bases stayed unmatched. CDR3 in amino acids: CASRTSGQGKFGYTF. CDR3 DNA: TGTGCCAGCAGAACATCGGGACAGGGAAAGTTTGGCTACACCTTC.

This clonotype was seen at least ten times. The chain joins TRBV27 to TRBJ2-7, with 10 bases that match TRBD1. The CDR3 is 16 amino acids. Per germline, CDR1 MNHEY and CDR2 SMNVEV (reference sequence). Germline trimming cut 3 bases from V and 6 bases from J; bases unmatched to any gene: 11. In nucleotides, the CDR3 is TGTGCCAGCAGTTTCCTAAGGGGACAGGGGACGTCCGAGCAGTACTTC. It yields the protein CASSFLRGQGTSEQYF.

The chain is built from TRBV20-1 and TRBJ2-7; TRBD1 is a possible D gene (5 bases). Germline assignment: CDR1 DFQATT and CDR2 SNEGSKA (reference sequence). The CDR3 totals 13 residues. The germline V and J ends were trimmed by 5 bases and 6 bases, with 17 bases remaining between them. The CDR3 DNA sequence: TGCAGTGCTTCCGCCAGGGATGGGTTCGAGCAGTACTTC. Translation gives CSASARDGFEQYF.

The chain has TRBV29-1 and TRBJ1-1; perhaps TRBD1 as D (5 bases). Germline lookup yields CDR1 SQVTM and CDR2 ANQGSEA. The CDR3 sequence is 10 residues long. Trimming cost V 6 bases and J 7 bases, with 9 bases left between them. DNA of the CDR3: TGCAGCGTCCAGACAGATGAAGCTTTCTTT. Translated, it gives CSVQTDEAFF.

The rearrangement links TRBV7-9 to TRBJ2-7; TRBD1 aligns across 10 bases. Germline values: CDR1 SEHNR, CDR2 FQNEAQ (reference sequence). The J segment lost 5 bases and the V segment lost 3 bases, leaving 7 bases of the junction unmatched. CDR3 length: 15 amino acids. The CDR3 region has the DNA TGTGCCAGCAGCTTCGGGACAGGGGTGGCCCACGAGCAGTACTTC. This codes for CASSFGTGVAHEQYF.

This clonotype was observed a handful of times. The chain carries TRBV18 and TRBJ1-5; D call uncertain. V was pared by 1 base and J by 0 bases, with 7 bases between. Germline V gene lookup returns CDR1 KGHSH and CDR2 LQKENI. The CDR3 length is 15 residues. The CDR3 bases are TGTGCCAGCTCACCACAGTCGGATAGCAATCAGCCCCAGCATTTT. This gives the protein CASSPQSDSNQPQHF.

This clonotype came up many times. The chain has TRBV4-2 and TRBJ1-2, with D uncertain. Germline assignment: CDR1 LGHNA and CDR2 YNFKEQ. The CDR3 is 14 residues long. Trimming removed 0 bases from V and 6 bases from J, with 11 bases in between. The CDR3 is CASSQDWAENGYTF. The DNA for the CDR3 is TGTGCCAGCAGCCAAGATTGGGCGGAGAATGGCTACACCTTC.

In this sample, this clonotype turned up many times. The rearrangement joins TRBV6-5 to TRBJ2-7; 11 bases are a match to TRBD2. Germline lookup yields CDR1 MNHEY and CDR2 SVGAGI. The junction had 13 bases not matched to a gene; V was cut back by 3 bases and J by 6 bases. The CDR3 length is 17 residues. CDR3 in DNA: TGTGCCAGCAGTTATATTTTTGCGCTAGCGGGAGGCGCCGAGCAGTACTTC. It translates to CASSYIFALAGGAEQYF.

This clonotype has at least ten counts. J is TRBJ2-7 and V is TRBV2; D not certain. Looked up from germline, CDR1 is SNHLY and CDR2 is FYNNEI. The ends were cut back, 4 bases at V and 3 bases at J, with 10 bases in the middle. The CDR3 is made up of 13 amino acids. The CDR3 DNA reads TGTGCCAGCAGTGGGCGACCCTTCTACGAGCAGTACTTC. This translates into CASSGRPFYEQYF.

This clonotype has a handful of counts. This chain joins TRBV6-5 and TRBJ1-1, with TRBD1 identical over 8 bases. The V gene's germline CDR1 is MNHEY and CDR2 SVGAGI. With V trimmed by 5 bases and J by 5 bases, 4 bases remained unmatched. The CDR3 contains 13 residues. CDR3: CASSNRGSTEAFF. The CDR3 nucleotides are TGTGCCAGCAGTAACAGGGGGAGTACTGAAGCTTTCTTT.

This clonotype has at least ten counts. CDR3 coding DNA: TGTGCCAGCAGTGACCCCCTACTAGCGGGAATTTACGAGCAGTACTTC. Translating gives CASSDPLLAGIYEQYF. J is TRBJ2-7 and V is TRBV6-2 or TRBV6-3; 10 bases fit TRBD2. The V and J ends lost 5 bases and 4 bases, in that order; junction bases with no gene match: 11. CDR3 length equals 16 residues. Germline V gene sequence: CDR1 MNHEY, CDR2 SVGEGT.

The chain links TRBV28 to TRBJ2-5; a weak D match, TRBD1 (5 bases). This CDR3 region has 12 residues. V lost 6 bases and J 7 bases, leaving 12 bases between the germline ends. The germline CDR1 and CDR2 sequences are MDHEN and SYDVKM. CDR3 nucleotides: TGTGCCAGCAGGGCCGGAAGGGGGACCCAGTACTTC. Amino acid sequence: CASRAGRGTQYF.

The DNA of the CDR3 is TGTGCCAGCAGCCCGGGACTAGCGGGATTCACCTACGAGCAGTACTTC. Translated, it gives CASSPGLAGFTYEQYF. The chain employs TRBV12-3 or TRBV12-4 and TRBJ2-7, with 13 positions matching TRBD2. The CDR3 runs to 16 residues. V lost 6 bases to trimming and J lost 2 bases; unmatched junction nucleotides: 7.

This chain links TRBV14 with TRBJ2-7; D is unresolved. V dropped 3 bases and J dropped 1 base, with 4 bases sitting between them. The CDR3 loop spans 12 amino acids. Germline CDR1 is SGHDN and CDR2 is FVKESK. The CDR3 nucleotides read TGTGCCAGCAGCCACCTATCCTACGAGCAGTACTTC. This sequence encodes CASSHLSYEQYF.